These 27 T cell receptor beta chains originate from one sample sequenced in a study of blood T cells in healthy people across ages. A second PCR of about 7 to 11 cycles used a sample-barcoded 5' primer and a J-beta primer mix. In TCRdb, the 5' RACE reads were re-called with MiXCR into one record per CDR3 protein. The table shows about 1.8 million distinct CDR3 sequences, with just under 50% occurring only once. Material for sequencing was blood. The receptors were gathered from a woman aged 40 to 50 in good health.

The genes are TRBV9 and TRBJ1-2; no clear D gene. The CDR3 length is 14 residues. Germline CDR1 is SGDLS and CDR2 is YYNGEE. Trimming stripped 3 bases from V and 5 bases from J, with 14 bases between. CDR3 nucleotide sequence: TGTGCCAGCAGCGGGCCTACCTCAAGGTATGGCTACACCTTC. Protein sequence: CASSGPTSRYGYTF.

This clonotype showed up just a few times. The J gene is TRBJ2-1, the V gene TRBV4-1, with D perhaps assigned TRBD1 or TRBD2 (5 bases each). V lost 1 base, J lost 8 bases, and 12 bases lay in between. Germline CDR1 and CDR2: MGHRA and YSYEKL. There are 14 residues in the CDR3. The CDR3 loop is CASSQGVVGDEQFF. The CDR3 coding sequence is TGCGCCAGCAGCCAAGGAGTGGTGGGGGATGAGCAGTTCTTC.

Details on this clonotype: One junction end disagrees with the germline gene, perhaps due to a read error. The chain joins TRBV4-3 to TRBJ2-3, with TRBD2 as a possible D gene (6 bases). CDR3 size: 16 residues. The germline CDR1 and CDR2 sequences are LGHNA and YSLEER. CDR3 coding DNA: TGCGCCGGCAGCCAAGTTGCGACTAGTGAATTAGATACGCAGTATTTT. This translates into CAGSQVATSELDTQYF.

The rearrangement joins TRBV28 to TRBJ2-7; 8 bases match TRBD2. Germline trimming cut 5 bases from V and 7 bases from J; bases unmatched to any gene: 19. This CDR3 is built from 17 residues. Germline V gene data show CDR1 as MDHEN and CDR2 as SYDVKM. CDR3 nucleotides: TGTGCCAGCAGTAGCGGGGGACTCCTCCGCTCCTACAATGAGCAGTACTTC. Its protein is CASSSGGLLRSYNEQYF. The full variable domain, completed using reference TRBV28 and TRBJ2-7, is DVKVTQSSRYLVKRTGEKVFLECVQDMDHENMFWYRQDPGLGLRLIYFSYDVKMKEKGDIPEGYSVSREKKERFSLILESASTNQTSMYLCASSSGGLLRSYNEQYFGPGTRLTVT.

The chain carries TRBV6-2 or TRBV6-3 and TRBJ2-1; the D gene is possibly TRBD1 (6 bases). Germline CDR1 MNHEY, CDR2 SVGEGT. The CDR3 contains 20 residues. The V end lost 2 bases, the J end lost 2 bases, and 25 bases lay between the germline ends. The chain's CDR3 is CASSYARQLGQSVPYNEQFF. The CDR3 nucleotides read TGTGCCAGCAGTTACGCTCGCCAGCTCGGACAGTCAGTGCCCTACAATGAGCAGTTCTTC.

This clonotype showed up just a few times. One base away lies a much larger clone, so this may be a sequencing read error. The chain links TRBV3-1 to TRBJ1-2; tentative D call: TRBD1 (6 bases). The V end lost 4 bases, the J end lost 2 bases, and 8 bases lay between the germline ends. Germline V gene sequence: CDR1 LGHDT, CDR2 YNNKEL (reference sequence). The CDR3 length is 13 residues. The CDR3 loop is CASSPGHNYGYTF. CDR3 sequence (DNA): TGTGCCAGCAGCCCGGGACACAACTATGGCTACACCTTC.

This clonotype has only a few counts. This chain connects TRBV6-6 to TRBJ1-2, with D maybe TRBD1 (5 bases). Per germline, CDR1 MNHNY and CDR2 SVGAGI (reference sequence). This CDR3 contains 15 residues. V lost 0 bases, J lost 2 bases, and 10 bases lay in between. The CDR3 reads CASSYSSGGNYGYTF. The CDR3 nucleotides are TGTGCCAGCAGTTACTCGTCGGGGGGAAACTATGGCTACACCTTC.

The rearrangement joins TRBV5-1 to TRBJ2-1, with a tentative D call TRBD2 (5 bases). CDR1 and CDR2 from the germline V gene are SGHRS and YFSETQ. V shed 1 base and J shed 5 bases, with 10 bases lying between them. The CDR3 is made up of 14 amino acids. The CDR3 sequence: CASSLPPTNNEQFF. CDR3 in DNA: TGCGCCAGCAGCTTGCCCCCGACTAACAATGAGCAGTTCTTC.

This clonotype was seen more than once but under ten times. The genes are TRBV28 and TRBJ2-4; D gene uncertain. In germline, CDR1 is MDHEN, CDR2 SYDVKM. The CDR3 has 15 amino acids. Trimming removed 0 bases from V and 0 bases from J, with 6 bases in between. The CDR3 bases are TGTGCCAGCAGTTTATGGGGTTTAGCCAAAAACATTCAGTACTTC. Translated, it gives CASSLWGLAKNIQYF.

This clonotype was seen only a few times. V and J are TRBV7-2 and TRBJ1-4; tentative D call: TRBD1 (6 bases). CDR3 length: 15 residues. The germline CDR1 and CDR2 sequences are SGHTA and FQGNSA. With 8 bases removed from V and 5 bases from J, the gap between germline ends came to 18 bases. The CDR3 DNA sequence: TGTGCCAGCGGATCCCAGGGGACGGGGAATGAAAAACTGTTTTTT. Translation gives CASGSQGTGNEKLFF.

The chain couples TRBV6-2 or TRBV6-3 to TRBJ2-5, with 7 bases aligning to TRBD2. The germline V gene encodes CDR1 MNHEY and CDR2 SVGEGT. Trimming at V came to 10 bases and at J to 5 bases, leaving 13 bases not matched to a gene. The CDR3 length is 14 residues. The CDR3 coding sequence is TGTGCCACCTACAAGGGGACTATAAGGGAGACCCAGTACTTC. Translated, it gives CATYKGTIRETQYF.

The count of this clonotype is one. The V gene is TRBV9, the J gene TRBJ2-1; the match to TRBD1 covers 8 bases. After removal of 1 base from V and 10 bases from J, the junction contained 10 bases not matched to a gene. Germline V gene lookup returns CDR1 SGDLS and CDR2 YYNGEE. The CDR3 spans 15 residues. The CDR3 DNA is TGTGCCAGCAGCGTACTCCAAAGACAGGGGACAGAGCAGTTCTTC. It yields the protein CASSVLQRQGTEQFF. The whole variable domain, remainder taken from reference TRBV9 and TRBJ2-1, is DSGVTQTPKHLITATGQRVTLRCSPRSGDLSVYWYQQSLDQGLQFLIQYYNGEERAKGNILERFSAQQFPDLHSELNLSSLELGDSALYFCASSVLQRQGTEQFFGPGTRLTVL.

The rearrangement uses TRBV5-1 and TRBJ2-2; no firm D call. Germline V gene data show CDR1 as SGHRS and CDR2 as YFSETQ. CDR3 length equals 20 residues. The V gene lost 0 bases and the J gene lost 1 base, with 22 bases spanning the gap. Here the CDR3 reads CASSLGSSISADMNTGELFF. CDR3 nucleotides: TGCGCCAGCAGCTTGGGCTCTAGTATATCTGCGGATATGAACACCGGGGAGCTGTTTTTT.

The sample holds a few counts of this clonotype. The CDR3 DNA follows: TGTGCCAGCAGTCCCGGACAGAATAGGAGGGATACGCAGTATTTT. The encoded protein is CASSPGQNRRDTQYF. The rearrangement joins TRBV6-5 to TRBJ2-3, with D possibly being TRBD1 (6 bases). CDR1 and CDR2 (germline): MNHEY, SVGAGI. This CDR3 has 15 amino acids. Trimming left V 5 bases short and J 6 bases short, with 18 bases between.

V gene TRBV28 combines with J gene TRBJ2-3; 8 positions match TRBD2. Germline values: CDR1 MDHEN, CDR2 SYDVKM. V gave up 1 base and J gave up 1 base; unmatched junction bases: 4. The CDR3 covers 16 residues. CDR3 amino acids: CASSLFRAGGTDTQYF. CDR3 in DNA: TGTGCCAGCAGTTTATTCAGAGCGGGAGGCACAGATACGCAGTATTTT.

V gene TRBV7-2 combines with J gene TRBJ2-3; the match to TRBD1 covers 8 bases. V shed 2 bases, J shed 3 bases, and the junction held 7 bases outside the gene matches. CDR3 length: 16 residues. The germline V gene encodes CDR1 SGHTA and CDR2 FQGNSA. The CDR3 region is CASSLQGARKTDTQYF. The CDR3 coding sequence is TGTGCCAGCAGCTTACAGGGGGCGCGGAAAACAGATACGCAGTATTTT.

In its sample, this clonotype was seen a few times. The chain is built from TRBV25-1 and TRBJ2-4, with D perhaps matching TRBD2 (5 bases). Between the trimmed V and J ends, which lost 1 base and 13 bases, there was a span of 14 bases. The CDR3 covers 13 residues. The V gene's germline CDR1 is MGHDK and CDR2 SYGVNS. CDR3 amino acids: CASSESRVREQYF. The CDR3 nucleotides read TGTGCCAGCAGTGAATCGCGTGTGAGGGAGCAGTACTTC.

This clonotype was recorded many times. V usage is TRBV5-1 and J usage is TRBJ2-3; 11 bases are shared with TRBD2. V lost 3 bases to trimming and J lost 7 bases; unmatched junction nucleotides: 7. The CDR3 is 15 residues long. The germline gives CDR1 SGHRS, CDR2 YFSETQ. The CDR3 DNA is TGCGCCAGCAGCTACCGGACTAGCGGGCCGAATACGCAGTATTTT. The encoded protein is CASSYRTSGPNTQYF.

The chain couples TRBV9 to TRBJ1-1; a weak D match, TRBD1 (5 bases). CDR1 SGDLS and CDR2 YYNGEE come from the germline V gene. Between the trimmed V and J ends, which lost 4 bases and 3 bases, there was a span of 13 bases. The length of the CDR3 is 14 residues. The CDR3 sequence is CASSPPWGDTEAFF. Written as DNA, the CDR3 is TGTGCCAGCAGCCCCCCTTGGGGGGACACTGAAGCTTTCTTT.

This chain links TRBV29-1 with TRBJ2-5; 10 positions agree with TRBD2. The CDR3 has 17 amino acids. V lost 3 bases to trimming and J lost 5 bases; unmatched junction nucleotides: 15. The germline CDR1 and CDR2 sequences are SQVTM and ANQGSEA. CDR3 sequence (DNA): TGCAGCGTTGATCGATGGCTAGCGGGGGTCGATTCGGAGACCCAGTACTTC. It codes for CSVDRWLAGVDSETQYF.

On this clonotype itself: A junction end diverges from the germline sequence, so it may reflect a read error. The rearrangement uses TRBV5-1 and TRBJ1-2; TRBD1 matches at 7 bases. CDR1 is SGHRS and CDR2 is YFSETQ in the germline V gene. The CDR3 is 13 amino acids. The CDR3 DNA sequence: TGCACCAGCAGCACCTCGACAGGGACTGGCTACACCTTC. Encoded protein: CTSSTSTGTGYTF. The variable domain in full, with the rest retrieved from reference TRBV5-1 and TRBJ1-2, is KAGVTQTPRYLIKTRGQQVTLSCSPISGHRSVSWYQQTPGQGLQFLFEYFSETQRNKGNFPGRFSGRQFSNSRSEMNVSTLELGDSALYLCTSSTSTGTGYTFGSGTRLTVV.

The chain combines TRBV6-2 or TRBV6-3 with TRBJ2-3; D is unresolved. The CDR3 is 15 residues long. Germline V gives CDR1 MNHEY, CDR2 SVGEGT. V was clipped by 6 bases and J by 0 bases, with 13 bases between them. Written as DNA, the CDR3 is TGTGCCAGCAGCCGGGCCGAACTTAGCACAGATACGCAGTATTTT. As protein: CASSRAELSTDTQYF.

The chain uses TRBV5-1 and TRBJ1-2, with 7 bases that match TRBD1. Losses at the gene ends were 2 bases for V and 4 bases for J; bases not matched to a gene: 5. From germline, CDR1 is SGHRS and CDR2 YFSETQ. The CDR3 runs 14 residues. CDR3 sequence (DNA): TGCGCCAGCAGCTTCTCAGGGGGGGGCTATGGCTACACCTTC. Its translation: CASSFSGGGYGYTF.

The J gene is TRBJ1-5, the V gene TRBV20-1, with TRBD1 matching over 9 bases. Trimming took 2 bases from V and 4 from J; bases not matched to a gene: 6. The CDR3 totals 15 residues. From germline, CDR1 is DFQATT and CDR2 SNEGSKA (reference sequence). The CDR3 loop reads CSARRSGTGNQPQHF. The CDR3, as DNA: TGCAGTGCTAGACGTTCCGGGACAGGGAATCAGCCCCAGCATTTT.

This clonotype appeared a few times. This sequence joins TRBV20-1 and TRBJ2-7; 10 bases are shared with TRBD1. The CDR3 is made up of 15 amino acids. J lost 0 bases, V lost 6 bases, and 8 bases had no gene match. CDR1 is DFQATT and CDR2 is SNEGSKA in the germline V gene (reference sequence). This chain's CDR3 is CSARKGQGSSYEQYF. The CDR3 DNA follows: TGCAGTGCCAGAAAGGGACAGGGGAGCTCCTACGAGCAGTACTTC.

V and J are TRBV9 and TRBJ2-5; D is possibly TRBD2 (5 bases). The last part of the DNA fits TRBJ2-7 better; the J call may be wrong. Germline V gene lookup returns CDR1 SGDLS and CDR2 YYNGEE. The CDR3 loop spans 14 amino acids. The CDR3 DNA is TGTGCCAGCAGCGTAGCGGAGGCGGCCTACGAGCAGTACTTC. Protein sequence: CASSVAEAAYEQYF.

There are a few counts of this clonotype. The J gene is TRBJ2-3, the V gene TRBV4-2; TRBD2 matches 10 bases. The germline V gene encodes CDR1 LGHNA and CDR2 YNFKEQ. V lost 0 bases and J lost 2; bases outside the gene matches: 8. The length of the CDR3 is 18 residues. In DNA, the CDR3 is TGTGCCAGCAGCCAAGAACTAGCGGGGTCCGACCTCACAGATACGCAGTATTTT. It specifies CASSQELAGSDLTDTQYF.